A single sample is the source of the 24 T cell receptor beta chains below, sequenced in a study of blood T cells in healthy people across ages. Next came a second PCR, run for about 6 to 12 cycles, which used a sample-barcoded 5' primer along with a J-beta primer mix. A single record per CDR3 protein comes from TCRdb applying MiXCR to the 5' RACE reads. The sample has some 1,500,000 distinct CDR3 sequences, roughly two fifths seen once. Sequences were obtained from blood. The origin of the receptors is a woman aged 18-29 years in good health.

Only one count was recorded for this clonotype. The chain combines TRBV29-1 with TRBJ2-7; D is undetermined. This CDR3 contains 13 residues. V was cut by 5 bases and J by 0 bases, with 11 bases left in between. Germline V gene sequence: CDR1 SQVTM, CDR2 ANQGSEA. CDR3 residues: CSVSGLASYEQYF. The CDR3 DNA follows: TGCAGCGTTTCCGGTTTGGCCTCCTACGAGCAGTACTTC.

CDR3 residues: CSVSGQGHYEQYF. The CDR3 DNA follows: TGCAGCGTTAGTGGACAAGGCCACTACGAGCAGTACTTC. This chain links TRBV29-1 with TRBJ2-7, with D possibly matching TRBD1 (5 bases). The CDR3 is 13 residues long. Germline V gene sequence: CDR1 SQVTM, CDR2 ANQGSEA. V shed 5 bases and J shed 3 bases, with 14 bases lying between them.

The rearrangement joins TRBV10-3 to TRBJ2-1, with TRBD2 matching over 12 bases. V was clipped by 4 bases and J by 10 bases; unmatched bases: 5. Germline-derived CDR1 and CDR2 are ENHRY and SYGVKD. The CDR3 consists of 14 residues. CDR3: CAISGASGRGEQFF. CDR3 nucleotide sequence: TGTGCCATCAGTGGGGCTAGCGGGAGGGGGGAGCAGTTCTTC.

The rearrangement uses TRBV7-2 and TRBJ2-5; TRBD2 aligns across 7 bases. The DNA end lines up better with TRBJ2-7; the J call may be wrong. CDR3 length equals 14 residues. Looked up from germline, CDR1 is SGHTA and CDR2 is FQGNSA. For the CDR3, the DNA is TGTGCCAGCAGCTTAGTTAGGGGAGGGCACGAGCAGTACTTC. This gives the protein CASSLVRGGHEQYF.

CDR3 sequence reads: CASRGMGTISGELFF. The CDR3 DNA reads TGTGCCAGCAGGGGGATGGGGACAATATCCGGGGAGCTGTTTTTT. The rearrangement uses TRBV12-3 or TRBV12-4 and TRBJ2-2, with D maybe TRBD1 (6 bases). The CDR3 consists of 15 residues. With 6 bases removed from V and 6 bases from J, the gap between germline ends came to 17 bases.

This clonotype showed up many times. J is TRBJ2-1 and V is TRBV29-1, with D perhaps TRBD1 or TRBD2 (6 bases each). There are 15 residues in the CDR3. Germline values: CDR1 SQVTM, CDR2 ANQGSEA. The CDR3 DNA sequence: TGCAGTATTGGAGGAGGGGCCACAGGGAGTAATGAGCAGTTCTTC. Translated: CSIGGGATGSNEQFF.

The V gene is TRBV27, the J gene TRBJ2-2, with 10 positions matching TRBD2. Germline CDR1 MNHEY, CDR2 SMNVEV (reference sequence). The trim removed 4 bases at V and 1 base at J, leaving 3 bases unmatched. The CDR3 spans 16 residues. The DNA for the CDR3 is TGTGCCAGCAGTTCATGGACTAGCGGGAACACCGGGGAGCTGTTTTTT. Encoded protein: CASSSWTSGNTGELFF.

This chain joins TRBV5-6 and TRBJ2-2; D is undetermined. CDR1 and CDR2 (germline): SGHDT, YYEEEE. Between the trimmed V and J ends, which lost 0 bases and 4 bases, there was a span of 10 bases. This CDR3 spans 15 amino acids. This chain's CDR3 is CASSLVRSGTGELFF. The CDR3 nucleotides are TGTGCCAGCAGCTTGGTACGATCTGGCACCGGGGAGCTGTTTTTT.

The chain carries TRBV20-1 and TRBJ2-5, with D perhaps TRBD2 (6 bases). CDR1 and CDR2 from the germline V gene are DFQATT and SNEGSKA (reference sequence). V shed 3 bases and J shed 4 bases, with 15 bases lying between them. CDR3 length: 14 amino acids. This CDR3 reads CSARRGGSAETQYF. The CDR3 DNA reads as TGCAGTGCTAGGCGGGGTGGAAGCGCAGAGACCCAGTACTTC.

V is TRBV3-1 and J is TRBJ1-2; possibly TRBD1 for D (5 bases). This CDR3 has 16 amino acids. Germline V gene lookup returns CDR1 LGHDT and CDR2 YNNKEL (reference sequence). V was clipped by 4 bases and J by 8 bases, with 23 bases between them. In DNA, the CDR3 is TGTGCCAGCAGCCTCCGACAGACGCACAATAATGTCGGCTACACCTTC. This codes for CASSLRQTHNNVGYTF.

This clonotype showed up just a few times. This chain uses TRBV4-3 with TRBJ2-4; TRBD2 matches at 11 bases. The CDR3 is 17 amino acids. Losses at the gene ends were 0 bases for V and 2 bases for J; bases not matched to a gene: 3. Germline V CDR1 and CDR2: LGHNA, YSLEER. The CDR3 sequence is CASSQEIAGGTKNIQYF. CDR3 nucleotides: TGCGCCAGCAGCCAAGAAATAGCGGGGGGGACCAAAAACATTCAGTACTTC.

This chain joins TRBV6-2 or TRBV6-3 and TRBJ2-2; 7 bases are a match to TRBD1. The CDR3 covers 15 residues. J was trimmed by 3 bases and V by 2 bases; bases with no gene match: 3. The germline V gene encodes CDR1 MNHEY and CDR2 SVGEGT. DNA for the CDR3: TGTGCCAGCAGTTACCCGACAGGGTACACCGGGGAGCTGTTTTTT. This translates into CASSYPTGYTGELFF.

A few counts support this clonotype. The chain carries TRBV27 and TRBJ1-5; D gene uncertain. Trimming pared 6 bases from V and 3 bases from J, leaving 9 bases between. This CDR3 has 13 residues. Germline assignment: CDR1 MNHEY and CDR2 SMNVEV (reference sequence). The CDR3 nucleotides are TGTGCCAGCAGCTACACATACAATCAGCCCCAGCATTTT. Encoded protein: CASSYTYNQPQHF.

J is TRBJ1-1 and V is TRBV20-1, with a tentative D call TRBD1 (5 bases). From germline, CDR1 is DFQATT and CDR2 SNEGSKA (reference sequence). The CDR3 covers 14 residues. V lost 6 bases, J lost 0 bases, and 14 bases lay in between. The CDR3 here is CSAQSGAVNTEAFF. For the CDR3, the DNA is TGCAGTGCACAAAGCGGGGCGGTGAACACTGAAGCTTTCTTT.

This clonotype showed up many times. V and J are TRBV28 and TRBJ2-7; D may be TRBD1 or TRBD2 (7 bases each). This CDR3 is built from 13 residues. The V end was cut by 8 bases, the J end by 5 bases, with 16 bases between. Germline CDR1 MDHEN, CDR2 SYDVKM. The CDR3 sequence: CASGRGPSNEQYF. Here the CDR3 DNA reads TGTGCCAGCGGGAGGGGGCCGTCTAACGAGCAGTACTTC.

This clonotype occurred once. This chain joins TRBV5-1 and TRBJ2-3; D is undetermined. The CDR3 has 14 amino acids. CDR1 is SGHRS and CDR2 is YFSETQ in the germline V gene. V shed 2 bases and J shed 1 base, with 8 bases lying between them. CDR3 protein: CASSFSDGTDTQYF. CDR3 in DNA: TGCGCCAGCAGCTTCAGTGACGGCACAGATACGCAGTATTTT.

This clonotype has only a few counts. The chain links TRBV7-2 to TRBJ2-7; no reliable D call. The CDR3 totals 15 residues. Germline V gives CDR1 SGHTA, CDR2 FQGNSA. V lost 6 bases and J lost 0, with 15 bases in between. CDR3 coding DNA: TGTGCCAGCAGTTTGCGACTGGGAAGCTCCTACGAGCAGTACTTC. Translation: CASSLRLGSSYEQYF.

This sequence joins TRBV5-1 and TRBJ2-1, with 10 positions matching TRBD2. CDR3 length: 16 residues. J lost 3 bases, V lost 1 base, and 4 bases had no gene match. Germline CDR1 and CDR2: SGHRS and YFSETQ. The CDR3 DNA sequence: TGCGCCAGCAGCTTGAGCGGGGGGGCCAACTACAATGAGCAGTTCTTC. Encoded protein: CASSLSGGANYNEQFF. The complete variable domain, with remaining parts taken from reference TRBV5-1 and TRBJ2-1, reads KAGVTQTPRYLIKTRGQQVTLSCSPISGHRSVSWYQQTPGQGLQFLFEYFSETQRNKGNFPGRFSGRQFSNSRSEMNVSTLELGDSALYLCASSLSGGANYNEQFFGPGTRLTVL.

This clonotype was counted between two and nine times. The genes are TRBV30 and TRBJ2-7; TRBD1 might be the D (5 bases). Trimming took off 0 bases at V and 5 bases at J, with 14 bases between the two ends. This CDR3 is 14 amino acids long. Per germline, CDR1 GTSNPN and CDR2 SVGIG (reference sequence). Here the CDR3 reads CAWSVQGHWDEQYF. Here the CDR3 DNA reads TGTGCCTGGAGTGTCCAGGGTCATTGGGACGAGCAGTACTTC.

This clonotype was counted only a few times. The junction does not match germline at one end; this may be a read error. The chain links TRBV7-7 to TRBJ2-5, with 12 bases fitting TRBD2. Germline V gene sequence: CDR1 SSHAT, CDR2 FNYEAQ (reference sequence). This CDR3 is 15 amino acids long. This chain's CDR3 is CASSKLAGGEETQYF. Here the CDR3 DNA reads TGTGCTAGCAGCAAACTAGCGGGAGGCGAAGAGACCCAGTACTTC.

This rearrangement joins TRBV10-3 to TRBJ2-1; D not resolved. From germline, CDR1 is ENHRY and CDR2 SYGVKD. The CDR3 covers 14 residues. The V end lost 3 bases, the J end lost 0 bases, and 6 bases lay between the germline ends. Written as DNA, the CDR3 is TGTGCCATCAGTGACTGGGACTCCTACAATGAGCAGTTCTTC. Encoded protein: CAISDWDSYNEQFF.

The J gene is TRBJ1-6, the V gene TRBV11-2, with no clear D. V dropped 3 bases and J dropped 7 bases, with 10 bases sitting between them. Germline V gene lookup returns CDR1 SGHAT and CDR2 FQNNGV. The CDR3 consists of 14 residues. The CDR3 loop reads CASSFSALNSPLHF. CDR3 DNA: TGTGCCAGCAGCTTCTCGGCGCTCAATTCACCCCTCCACTTT.

This clonotype came up a few times. V usage is TRBV7-9 and J usage is TRBJ1-4; 7 bases fit TRBD1. The germline V gene encodes CDR1 SEHNR and CDR2 FQNEAQ (reference sequence). The V segment lost 4 bases and the J segment 7 bases; nucleotides outside the gene matches: 12. The CDR3 has 16 amino acids. CDR3 bases: TGTGCCAGCAGCTCCGGGGTTGACAGGGCTGGTGAAAAACTGTTTTTT. Its protein product is CASSSGVDRAGEKLFF.

This clonotype was counted only a few times. V is TRBV9 and J is TRBJ2-1; 11 bases match TRBD1. The CDR3 is 15 residues long. The V segment lost 0 bases and the J segment 7 bases; nucleotides outside the gene matches: 3. Germline V gene lookup returns CDR1 SGDLS and CDR2 YYNGEE. The CDR3 region has the DNA TGTGCCAGCAGCGTAGACGGGACAGGGGGAAATGAGCAGTTCTTC. It translates to CASSVDGTGGNEQFF.